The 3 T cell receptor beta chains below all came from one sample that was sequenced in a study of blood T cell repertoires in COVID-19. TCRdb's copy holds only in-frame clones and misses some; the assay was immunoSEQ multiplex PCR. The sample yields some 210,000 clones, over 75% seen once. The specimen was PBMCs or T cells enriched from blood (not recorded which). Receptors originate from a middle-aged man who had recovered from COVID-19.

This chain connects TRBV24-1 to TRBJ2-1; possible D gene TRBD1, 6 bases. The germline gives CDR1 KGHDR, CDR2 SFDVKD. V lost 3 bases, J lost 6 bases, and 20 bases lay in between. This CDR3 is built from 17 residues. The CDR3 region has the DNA TGTGCCACCAGTGATGTGGGGGCAGGGATAGGGGGCAATGAGCAGTTCTTC. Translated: CATSDVGAGIGGNEQFF.

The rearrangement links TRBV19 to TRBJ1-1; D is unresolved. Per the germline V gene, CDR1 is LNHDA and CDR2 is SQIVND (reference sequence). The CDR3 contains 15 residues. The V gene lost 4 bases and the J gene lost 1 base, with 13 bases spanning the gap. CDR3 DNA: TGTGCCAGTAGTAAGGAGCGGCAGTCGAACACTGAAGCTTTCTTT. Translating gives CASSKERQSNTEAFF.

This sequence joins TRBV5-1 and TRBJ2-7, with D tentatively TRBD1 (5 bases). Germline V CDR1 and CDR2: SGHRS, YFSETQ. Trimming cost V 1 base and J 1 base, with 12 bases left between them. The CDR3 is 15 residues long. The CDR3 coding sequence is TGCGCCAGCAGCTTGTTAGGACAAGGATCCTACGAGCAGTACTTC. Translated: CASSLLGQGSYEQYF.